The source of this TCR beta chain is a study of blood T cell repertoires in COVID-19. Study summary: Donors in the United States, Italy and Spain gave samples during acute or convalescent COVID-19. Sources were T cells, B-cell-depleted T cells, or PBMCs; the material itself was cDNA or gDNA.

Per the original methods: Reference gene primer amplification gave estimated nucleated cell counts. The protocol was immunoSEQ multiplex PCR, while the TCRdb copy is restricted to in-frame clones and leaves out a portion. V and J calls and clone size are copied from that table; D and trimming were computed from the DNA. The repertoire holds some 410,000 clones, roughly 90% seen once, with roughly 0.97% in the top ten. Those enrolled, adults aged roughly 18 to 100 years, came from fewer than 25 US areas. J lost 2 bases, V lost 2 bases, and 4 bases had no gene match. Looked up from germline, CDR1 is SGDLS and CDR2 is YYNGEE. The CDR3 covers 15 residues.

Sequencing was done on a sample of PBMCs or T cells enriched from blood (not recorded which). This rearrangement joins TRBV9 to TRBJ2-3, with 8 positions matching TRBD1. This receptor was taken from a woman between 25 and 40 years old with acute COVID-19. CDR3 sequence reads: CASSVTGDFTDTQYF. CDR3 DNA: TGTGCCAGCAGCGTGACAGGGGACTTCACAGATACGCAGTATTTT.